The 30 T cell receptor beta chains in this list originate from one sample, sequenced in a study of shared clonotypes between healthy human individuals. Method: immunoSEQ multiplex PCR; TCRdb's copy keeps in-frame clones and lacks some. The sample has over a million clones, just under 99% seen once. Sequenced: naive CD4+ T cells sorted from blood. Sample subset: CD45RA+ positively selected. Receptors were obtained from a man aged 25-40 years in good health.

The chain is built from TRBV5-1 and TRBJ2-5, with D possibly TRBD2 on 6 matching bases. The V gene lost 0 bases and the J gene lost 4 bases, with 7 bases spanning the gap. Germline CDR1 and CDR2: SGHRS and YFSETQ. The CDR3 extends over 13 amino acids. CDR3 sequence reads: CASSLERAETQYF. CDR3 nucleotide sequence: TGCGCCAGCAGCTTGGAGCGGGCAGAGACCCAGTACTTC.

For the CDR3, the DNA is TGTGCCAGCAGCCATCCTGGCAGCCGAACCTACGAGCAGTACTTC. This translates into CASSHPGSRTYEQYF. The chain recombines TRBV4-2 with TRBJ2-7; D unresolved. The CDR3 is made up of 15 amino acids. V lost 3 bases to trimming and J lost 2 bases, with 14 bases between them. CDR1 is LGHNA and CDR2 is YNFKEQ in the germline V gene.

The chain recombines TRBV5-1 with TRBJ2-3; D gene uncertain. The ends were cut back, 0 bases at V and 4 bases at J, with 15 bases in the middle. The CDR3 sequence is 16 residues long. CDR1 and CDR2 from the germline V gene are SGHRS and YFSETQ. The CDR3 protein is CASSLVEATLADTQYF. Written as DNA, the CDR3 is TGCGCCAGCAGCTTGGTCGAAGCGACACTGGCAGATACGCAGTATTTT.

This clone was seen a single time. DNA for the CDR3: TGTGCCTGGAGTGTACGGCAGGGTTTCGAGACCCAGTACTTC. It is translated as CAWSVRQGFETQYF. The chain recombines TRBV30 with TRBJ2-5; weak D call: TRBD1 (5 bases). CDR3 size: 14 residues. The germline gives CDR1 GTSNPN, CDR2 SVGIG (reference sequence). The V gene lost 0 bases and the J gene lost 5 bases, with 13 bases spanning the gap. The full variable domain, with the rest looked up from reference TRBV30 and TRBJ2-5, is SQTIHQWPATLVQPVGSPLSLECTVEGTSNPNLYWYRQAAGRGLQLLFYSVGIGQISSEVPQNLSASRPQDRQFILSSKKLLLSDSGFYLCAWSVRQGFETQYFGPGTRLLVL.

This clone was seen once. The chain couples TRBV10-3 to TRBJ2-3, with a possible D match to TRBD1 (5 bases). Looked up from germline, CDR1 is ENHRY and CDR2 is SYGVKD. V dropped 1 base and J dropped 0 bases, with 23 bases sitting between them. The CDR3 has 20 residues. The CDR3 loop is CAISEYADLLRGSSTDTQYF. The CDR3 region has the DNA TGTGCCATCAGTGAGTACGCAGACCTCCTAAGGGGTTCTAGCACAGATACGCAGTATTTT.

V usage is TRBV11-2 and J usage is TRBJ2-7; the match to TRBD2 covers 7 bases. The CDR3 is 15 amino acids. In germline, CDR1 is SGHAT, CDR2 FQNNGV. J lost 5 bases, V lost 3 bases, and 10 bases had no gene match. The CDR3 sequence is CASSFMAGAGNEQYF. The DNA for the CDR3 is TGTGCCAGCAGCTTTATGGCGGGAGCAGGAAACGAGCAGTACTTC. Full variable domain (outside the CDR3, taken from reference TRBV11-2 and TRBJ2-7): EAGVAQSPRYKIIEKRQSVAFWCNPISGHATLYWYQQILGQGPKLLIQFQNNGVVDDSQLPKDRFSAERLKGVDSTLKIQPAKLEDSAVYLCASSFMAGAGNEQYFGPGTRLTVT.

V usage is TRBV5-1 and J usage is TRBJ2-1; 9 bases are shared with TRBD2. V shed 2 bases, J shed 0 bases, and the junction held 3 bases outside the gene matches. CDR3 length equals 16 residues. Per the germline V gene, CDR1 is SGHRS and CDR2 is YFSETQ. CDR3 DNA sequence: TGCGCCAGCAGCTTCGATAGCGGGAGCTCCTACAATGAGCAGTTCTTC. Translation gives CASSFDSGSSYNEQFF.

J is TRBJ2-2 and V is TRBV27; TRBD2 agrees at 8 bases. The CDR3 is 13 residues long. V shed 4 bases and J 6 bases; nucleotides not matched to a gene: 1. Germline V gives CDR1 MNHEY, CDR2 SMNVEV (reference sequence). The CDR3 sequence is CASSWREAGELFF. For the CDR3, the DNA is TGTGCCAGCAGTTGGCGGGAGGCCGGGGAGCTGTTTTTT.

The gene calls are TRBV25-1 and TRBJ2-7, with D possibly TRBD1 on 6 matching bases. This CDR3 spans 15 amino acids. Trimming left V 5 bases short and J 4 bases short, with 18 bases between. CDR1 and CDR2 from the germline V gene are MGHDK and SYGVNS. CDR3 DNA: TGTGCCAGCAGTTCCCACGGACAGTCCCAATACGAGCAGTACTTC. It specifies CASSSHGQSQYEQYF.

This sequence joins TRBV27 and TRBJ2-7; 10 nucleotides match TRBD2. With 2 bases clipped from V and 3 bases from J, the junction kept 16 bases outside the gene matches. CDR1 is MNHEY and CDR2 is SMNVEV in the germline V gene (reference sequence). This CDR3 is 19 amino acids long. The CDR3 is CASSLHPSRGLAEYYEQYF. CDR3 DNA sequence: TGTGCCAGCAGTTTACACCCATCGCGCGGACTAGCGGAGTACTACGAGCAGTACTTC.

The V gene is TRBV5-1, the J gene TRBJ2-7; TRBD2 aligns across 11 bases. Losses at the gene ends were 0 bases for V and 2 bases for J; bases not matched to a gene: 1. Germline V gene lookup returns CDR1 SGHRS and CDR2 YFSETQ. This CDR3 is 15 amino acids long. CDR3 bases: TGCGCCAGCAGCTTGGATAGCGGGAGGGCCTACGAGCAGTACTTC. This translates into CASSLDSGRAYEQYF.

J is TRBJ1-4 and V is TRBV27; D gene ambiguous. This CDR3 contains 16 residues. The germline V and J ends were trimmed by 5 bases and 0 bases, with 13 bases remaining between them. Germline-derived CDR1 and CDR2 are MNHEY and SMNVEV (reference sequence). The CDR3 spells CASSLSNSPTNEKLFF. DNA of the CDR3: TGTGCCAGCAGTCTAAGTAATTCCCCAACTAATGAAAAACTGTTTTTT.

The chain is built from TRBV29-1 and TRBJ2-7, with D maybe TRBD1 (5 bases). V gave up 6 bases and J gave up 3 bases, with 12 bases separating them. CDR3 length: 12 residues. Germline V gene lookup returns CDR1 SQVTM and CDR2 ANQGSEA. The CDR3 is CSVDGAGYEQYF. The CDR3 nucleotides read TGCAGCGTGGATGGGGCAGGCTACGAGCAGTACTTC.

The V call is TRBV7-2, the J call TRBJ1-1, with no clear D. The germline gives CDR1 SGHTA, CDR2 FQGNSA. V dropped 2 bases and J dropped 6 bases, with 10 bases sitting between them. This CDR3 contains 13 residues. The CDR3 nucleotides read TGTGCCAGCAGCTTATCCCAAAGGGCTGAAGCTTTCTTT. This encodes CASSLSQRAEAFF.

This chain joins TRBV7-8 and TRBJ1-5; 8 bases align to TRBD1. Germline V gene lookup returns CDR1 SGHVS and CDR2 FQNEAQ. There are 21 residues in the CDR3. Trimming at V came to 4 bases and at J to 0 bases, leaving 20 bases not matched to a gene. CDR3 bases: TGTGCCAGCAGCTACTTGATCGGGTGGCAGGGGGCTGATTCTAGCAATCAGCCCCAGCATTTT. This codes for CASSYLIGWQGADSSNQPQHF.

This rearrangement joins TRBV6-1 to TRBJ1-2; 7 nucleotides agree with TRBD1. This CDR3 comprises 15 residues. V lost 2 bases, J lost 5 bases, and 8 bases stayed unmatched. Per germline, CDR1 MNHNS and CDR2 SASEGT. Here the CDR3 reads CASSESLGTAYGYTF. The CDR3 DNA reads as TGTGCCAGCAGTGAAAGTCTTGGGACAGCTTATGGCTACACCTTC.

The genes are TRBV29-1 and TRBJ2-1, with TRBD2 matching over 8 bases. This CDR3 is 14 amino acids long. Germline assignment: CDR1 SQVTM and CDR2 ANQGSEA. CDR3 protein: CTTLAGSRYNEQFF. For the CDR3, the DNA is TGCACAACCTTAGCGGGGAGCCGCTACAATGAGCAGTTCTTC.

Regarding this clone: Within the sample, other DNA sequences also encode this same CDR3. The chain couples TRBV10-3 to TRBJ2-5, with 8 bases identical to TRBD1. The CDR3 sequence is 14 residues long. V lost 6 bases, J lost 4 bases, and 7 bases stayed unmatched. Germline CDR1 and CDR2: ENHRY and SYGVKD. The DNA of the CDR3 is TGTGCCATCAGCGCCGGACAGGGCGGAGAGACCCAGTACTTC. This encodes CAISAGQGGETQYF.

This CDR3 reads CSVEEGPRELFF. CDR3 in DNA: TGCAGCGTTGAAGAGGGTCCTCGGGAGCTGTTTTTT. The rearrangement links TRBV29-1 to TRBJ2-2; D call uncertain. The CDR3 runs 12 residues. Germline CDR1 SQVTM, CDR2 ANQGSEA. V lost 0 bases to trimming and J lost 9 bases, with 8 bases between them.

The chain recombines TRBV5-4 with TRBJ2-1; the match to TRBD2 covers 7 bases. This CDR3 region has 15 residues. Germline V CDR1 and CDR2: SGHNT, YYREEE (reference sequence). V shed 2 bases, J shed 3 bases, and the junction held 5 bases outside the gene matches. The CDR3 DNA reads TGTGCCAGCAGCTTTGCCAGCGGGAACTACAATGAGCAGTTCTTC. Residues: CASSFASGNYNEQFF.

As for this clone: This specimen includes other DNA sequences encoding the same CDR3. The CDR3 here is CASSLGRFSYEQYF. The CDR3 nucleotides read TGTGCCAGCAGCTTGGGACGTTTCTCCTACGAGCAGTACTTC. The rearrangement uses TRBV7-2 and TRBJ2-7; D may be TRBD1 or TRBD2 (5 bases each). Trimming removed 3 bases from V and 0 bases from J, with 9 bases in between. This CDR3 spans 14 amino acids. Germline CDR1 reads SGHTA; CDR2 reads FQGNSA.

The V call is TRBV19, the J call TRBJ2-3; TRBD2 is a possible D gene (6 bases). Germline V gene data show CDR1 as LNHDA and CDR2 as SQIVND (reference sequence). Trimming took 3 bases from V and 2 from J, leaving 12 bases between them. This CDR3 has 15 amino acids. DNA of the CDR3: TGTGCCAGTAGTATGGGCGGGATTTCCACAGATACGCAGTATTTT. It encodes CASSMGGISTDTQYF.

CDR3 coding DNA: TGTGCCAGCAGTTTAGTACAGAGCACAGATACGCAGTATTTT. Its translation: CASSLVQSTDTQYF. The chain is built from TRBV28 and TRBJ2-3, with D unclear. V lost 2 bases and J lost 0, with 6 bases in between. Germline CDR1 reads MDHEN; CDR2 reads SYDVKM. There are 14 residues in the CDR3. Drawing the rest from reference TRBV28 and TRBJ2-3, the complete variable domain is DVKVTQSSRYLVKRTGEKVFLECVQDMDHENMFWYRQDPGLGLRLIYFSYDVKMKEKGDIPEGYSVSREKKERFSLILESASTNQTSMYLCASSLVQSTDTQYFGPGTRLTVL.

The chain links TRBV28 to TRBJ1-2, with D possibly being TRBD1 (6 bases). The CDR3 runs 13 residues. Germline V gene lookup returns CDR1 MDHEN and CDR2 SYDVKM. Between the trimmed V and J ends, which lost 6 bases and 1 base, there was a span of 9 bases. The CDR3 sequence: CASRRTVNYGYTF. Here the CDR3 DNA reads TGTGCCAGCAGGCGGACAGTTAACTATGGCTACACCTTC.

The chain carries TRBV2 and TRBJ2-1; the match to TRBD2 covers 7 bases. The CDR3 is made up of 13 amino acids. The germline CDR1 and CDR2 sequences are SNHLY and FYNNEI. The V segment lost 4 bases and the J segment 7 bases; nucleotides outside the gene matches: 4. CDR3 residues: CASSASSGNEQFF. The CDR3 nucleotides are TGTGCCAGCAGTGCGTCTAGCGGAAATGAGCAGTTCTTC.

J is TRBJ2-3 and V is TRBV5-6; D is perhaps TRBD1 (6 bases). Germline-derived CDR1 and CDR2 are SGHDT and YYEEEE. The CDR3 is made up of 14 amino acids. The V end was cut by 2 bases, the J end by 3 bases, with 10 bases between. The CDR3 spells CASSLLTGTDTQYF. CDR3 in DNA: TGTGCCAGCAGCTTACTAACAGGGACAGATACGCAGTATTTT.

The chain recombines TRBV5-8 with TRBJ1-2; D is uncertain. Germline V gene data show CDR1 as SGHTS and CDR2 as YDEGEE. V lost 4 bases to trimming and J lost 2 bases, with 15 bases between them. This CDR3 comprises 15 residues. CDR3 in amino acids: CASSNGRRRNYGYTF. The CDR3 DNA reads TGTGCCAGCAGCAACGGACGGCGCAGGAACTATGGCTACACCTTC.

The chain carries TRBV28 and TRBJ1-5; D perhaps matches TRBD1 (6 bases). Germline V gene lookup returns CDR1 MDHEN and CDR2 SYDVKM. CDR3 length: 14 amino acids. The V end was cut by 4 bases, the J end by 6 bases, with 13 bases between. DNA of the CDR3: TGTGCCAGCAGTTCTCCAGGGGTAGGTCAGCCCCAGCATTTT. It encodes CASSSPGVGQPQHF.

This CDR3 reads CASSFPGAPTSGRSSSYNEQFF. Written as DNA, the CDR3 is TGTGCCAGCAGTTTCCCTGGGGCCCCAACTAGCGGGAGGTCTAGCTCCTACAATGAGCAGTTCTTC. The chain carries TRBV28 and TRBJ2-1; 12 positions agree with TRBD2. Trimming at V came to 3 bases and at J to 0 bases, leaving 18 bases not matched to a gene. The CDR3 length is 22 residues. Germline CDR1 reads MDHEN; CDR2 reads SYDVKM.

V usage is TRBV27 and J usage is TRBJ2-7; a possible D gene is TRBD1 (6 bases). Germline V lookup: CDR1 MNHEY, CDR2 SMNVEV (reference sequence). The CDR3 runs to 15 residues. Trimming cost V 1 base and J 3 bases, with 13 bases left between them. The CDR3: CASSLWGTPYYEQYF. For the CDR3, the DNA is TGTGCCAGCAGTTTATGGGGGACACCCTACTACGAGCAGTACTTC.